These 4 T cell receptor beta chains were sequenced from one sample in a study of beta chain features in type 1 diabetes. Antigen specificity for these receptors is unknown. The study reverse transcribed the entire isolated RNA, so it sequenced expressed TCRB transcripts. Data came from immunoSEQ multiplex PCR; TCRdb stores just in-frame clones and leaves some out. The sample contains about 190,000 clones, approximately 7.8% of which appear only once. Study-wide points: Moderate yet significant TCRB CDR3 shortening was seen in Type 1 diabetes patients in all four CD4+ subsets.

Sample: central memory CD4+ T cells from blood. These TCRs come from a middle-aged woman with type 1 diabetes.

This chain joins TRBV7-9 and TRBJ1-6, with D uncertain. CDR3 length: 17 amino acids. Germline CDR1 and CDR2: SEHNR and FQNEAQ (reference sequence). V was shortened by 5 bases and J by 9 bases, with 23 bases between the two germline ends. The CDR3 region is CASSPSPIRLDPSPLHF. The CDR3 DNA is TGTGCCAGCAGCCCCTCCCCGATACGTCTAGACCCTTCACCCCTCCACTTT.

At least ten counts were recorded for this clone. This chain joins TRBV29-1 and TRBJ2-5; tentative D call: TRBD1 (6 bases). The V end lost 4 bases, the J end lost 4 bases, and 10 bases lay between the germline ends. Looked up from germline, CDR1 is SQVTM and CDR2 is ANQGSEA. The CDR3 has 12 residues. Here the CDR3 DNA reads TGCAGCGTTGGGACAGAGAGAGAGACCCAGTACTTC. Its translation: CSVGTERETQYF.

This clone came up a few times. The chain couples TRBV28 to TRBJ2-5; a weak D match, TRBD2 (5 bases). The V end lost 5 bases, the J end lost 5 bases, and 15 bases lay between the germline ends. The germline V gene encodes CDR1 MDHEN and CDR2 SYDVKM. The CDR3 sequence is 14 residues long. CDR3 in DNA: TGTGCCAGCAGTCCATACCGGGGAGAGGAGACCCAGTACTTC. It codes for CASSPYRGEETQYF.

In this sample, this clone turned up many times. The rearrangement joins TRBV4-3 to TRBJ2-5; 11 nucleotides line up with TRBD2. The germline V gene encodes CDR1 LGHNA and CDR2 YSLEER. The CDR3 is 15 amino acids. V was pared by 1 base and J by 5 bases, with 3 bases of the junction left unmatched. The CDR3 protein is CASSQGSGRAETQYF. In nucleotides, the CDR3 is TGCGCCAGCAGCCAAGGTAGCGGGAGGGCGGAGACCCAGTACTTC.